Reported below is one T cell receptor (beta chain). Produced via immunoSEQ multiplex PCR; TCRdb's table is partial and in-frame only. The repertoire holds about 260,000 clones, with approximately 86% as singletons. This entry comes from a study of blood T cell repertoires in COVID-19. Study-level information: Sites in the United States, Italy and Spain provided acute and convalescent COVID-19 samples. In each case, the material was cDNA or gDNA derived from T cells, B-cell-depleted T cells, or PBMCs.

The sequence was collected from a woman between 55 and 75 years old with COVID-19, enrolled during active disease. The sequencing input was peripheral blood.

CDR3 DNA: TGTGCCAGCAAAGCGGGTCTCTACAATGAGCAGTTCTTC. It translates to CASKAGLYNEQFF. The chain is built from TRBV6-6 and TRBJ2-1; weak D call: TRBD2 (6 bases). Deletions cut 7 bases from V and 3 bases from J, with 10 bases between. Germline lookup yields CDR1 MNHNY and CDR2 SVGAGI (reference sequence). This CDR3 spans 13 amino acids.